These T cell receptor beta chains were read from a single sample in a study of technical replicates of blood from a handful of donors. Profiled with immunoSEQ multiplex PCR; TCRdb holds only in-frame clones, not every one. Seen here are 76,000 or so clones, 86% observed once, and the top ten hold roughly 4.5%. Sequences were obtained from PBMCs. These receptors all come from a human donor in good health. Some clones in this sample may be carry-over from other donors' samples. Both conserved end residues are part of each CDR3. The D gene is left open where the match is weak. Size is stated for part of the rows, as once, few or many counts, or as a class when the clone is expanded.

abundance	j_gene	d_gene	v_gene	CDR3aa	CDR3nt
.	TRBJ1-1	.	TRBV5-6	CASSLDGGFNTEAFF	TGTGCCAGCAGCCTAGATGGGGGGTTTAACACTGAAGCTTTCTTT
.	TRBJ2-7	TRBD2	TRBV5-1	CASSLGLAGSYEQYF	TGCGCCAGCAGCTTAGGACTAGCGGGGTCCTACGAGCAGTACTTC
.	TRBJ1-1	.	TRBV27	CASSHGGGSTEAFF	TGTGCCAGCAGCCACGGGGGGGGGAGCACTGAAGCTTTCTTT
.	TRBJ1-2	TRBD1	TRBV6-5	CASTEDRANYGYTF	TGTGCCAGCACCGAGGACAGGGCAAACTATGGCTACACCTTC
.	TRBJ1-1	TRBD1	TRBV2	CASIWDRFLNTEAFF	TGTGCCAGCATATGGGACAGATTTCTGAACACTGAAGCTTTCTTT
.	TRBJ1-5	.	TRBV6-6	CASSYSEGGNQPQHF	TGTGCCAGCAGTTACTCTGAAGGGGGCAATCAGCCCCAGCATTTT
.	TRBJ1-2	TRBD1	TRBV6-6	CASRPQGGNYGYTF	TGTGCCAGCAGGCCACAGGGGGGGAACTATGGCTACACCTTC
.	TRBJ1-5	.	TRBV19	CASSPHLSQGQPQHF	TGTGCCAGTAGTCCCCACCTAAGCCAGGGGCAGCCCCAGCATTTT
.	TRBJ2-5	.	TRBV4-2	CASSQPLREREETQYF	TGTGCCAGCAGCCAACCGCTTAGAGAGCGGGAAGAGACCCAGTACTTC
few	TRBJ1-4	.	TRBV4-2	CASSLPVAGEKLFF	TGTGCCAGCAGCCTCCCGGTTGCGGGGGAAAAACTGTTTTTT
.	TRBJ2-2	TRBD1	TRBV5-1	CASSQTRTGGATGELFF	TGCGCCAGCAGCCAAACTCGGACAGGGGGCGCGACCGGGGAGCTGTTTTTT
.	TRBJ1-6	TRBD1	TRBV11-2	CASSLRDSRNSPLHF	TGTGCCAGCAGCCTACGGGACAGCCGTAATTCACCCCTCCACTTT
.	TRBJ2-3	.	TRBV5-1	CASSLEAGMGDTQYF	TGCGCCAGCAGCTTGGAGGCGGGTATGGGAGATACGCAGTATTTT
.	TRBJ2-1	.	TRBV7-3	CASSWGTVGNEQFF	TGTGCCAGCAGCTGGGGGACTGTCGGCAATGAGCAGTTCTTC
.	TRBJ1-3	.	TRBV2	CASSVRGTGHSGNTIYF	TGTGCCAGCAGTGTTCGGGGAACAGGGCACTCTGGAAACACCATATATTTT
.	TRBJ2-7	TRBD1	TRBV19	CASSKSTGAVGSYEQYF	TGTGCCAGTAGCAAATCCACAGGGGCGGTGGGCTCCTACGAGCAGTACTTC
.	TRBJ1-2	TRBD1	TRBV6-1	CASSELTPGQGARGYTF	TGTGCCAGCAGTGAACTGACCCCGGGACAGGGGGCAAGGGGCTACACCTTC
.	TRBJ2-5	TRBD1	TRBV6-6	CATQNGQGARKETQYF	TGTGCCACCCAAAATGGACAGGGGGCGAGGAAAGAGACCCAGTACTTC
.	TRBJ2-7	.	TRBV19	CASSQRPPYEQYF	TGTGCCAGTAGTCAGCGTCCACCTTACGAGCAGTACTTC
.	TRBJ2-1	TRBD1	TRBV5-6	CASSTGQGAWGEQFF	TGTGCCAGCAGCACCGGACAGGGGGCTTGGGGTGAGCAGTTCTTC
.	TRBJ2-1	.	TRBV27	CASKAGQLNNEQFF	TGTGCCAGCAAAGCGGGCCAGTTGAACAATGAGCAGTTCTTC
few	TRBJ2-3	.	TRBV7-6	CASSLPVDTQYF	TGTGCCAGCAGCTTACCCGTCGATACGCAGTATTTT
.	TRBJ1-2	.	TRBV2	CASRQNLNRVFGYTF	TGTGCCAGCAGGCAGAACTTAAACAGGGTATTTGGCTACACCTTC
.	TRBJ1-3	.	TRBV6-1	CASSQSTVSGNTIYF	TGTGCCAGCAGTCAATCGACAGTCTCTGGAAACACCATATATTTT
.	TRBJ2-5	TRBD2	TRBV29-1	CSVGGRTTRETQYF	TGCAGCGTTGGCGGGAGAACTACAAGAGAGACCCAGTACTTC
.	TRBJ2-1	.	TRBV30	CAWSRGSYNEQFF	TGTGCCTGGAGCCGAGGATCCTACAATGAGCAGTTCTTC
.	TRBJ2-7	.	TRBV5-1	CASSLDISYEQYF	TGCGCCAGCAGCTTGGACATCAGCTACGAGCAGTACTTC
.	TRBJ2-7	TRBD2	TRBV7-9	CASSSGGGSQYF	TGTGCCAGCAGCTCTGGGGGGGGATCGCAGTACTTC
.	TRBJ2-7	.	TRBV7-2	CASSFQGAYEQYF	TGTGCCAGCAGCTTTCAGGGCGCCTACGAGCAGTACTTC
.	TRBJ2-1	TRBD2	TRBV28	CASSLRFGLAGYNEQFF	TGTGCCAGCAGTTTACGATTTGGACTAGCGGGGTACAATGAGCAGTTCTTC
.	TRBJ1-3	.	TRBV14	CASSQYLDSSGNTIYF	TGTGCCAGCAGCCAATATCTCGACAGCTCTGGAAACACCATATATTTT
medium-sized	TRBJ2-1	TRBD2	TRBV5-1	CASSASGGYNEQFF	TGCGCCAGCAGCGCTAGCGGGGGGTACAATGAGCAGTTCTTC
once	TRBJ1-5	.	TRBV4-2	CASSQEGANQPQHF	TGTGCCAGCAGCCAAGAAGGGGCTAATCAGCCCCAGCATTTT
.	TRBJ2-3	TRBD2	TRBV9	CASSGTSAADTQYF	TGTGCCAGCAGCGGGACTAGCGCCGCAGATACGCAGTATTTT
.	TRBJ2-7	TRBD1	TRBV2	CASSEGPGQVLRGQYF	TGTGCCAGCAGTGAAGGCCCCGGACAGGTCCTACGAGGGCAGTACTTC
.	TRBJ2-3	TRBD2	TRBV2	CASRKGGRGSTDTQYF	TGTGCCAGCAGGAAGGGCGGGCGGGGGAGCACAGATACGCAGTATTTT
.	TRBJ2-7	TRBD2	TRBV6-5	CASRSSGESYEQYF	TGTGCCAGCAGGTCTAGCGGGGAGAGCTACGAGCAGTACTTC
.	TRBJ2-7	TRBD2	TRBV4-3	CASSQDPIPGLAGGSPYEQYF	TGCGCCAGCAGCCAAGATCCAATCCCGGGACTAGCGGGAGGGTCTCCCTACGAGCAGTACTTC
.	TRBJ2-3	.	TRBV30	CAWSTADTQYF	TGTGCCTGGAGTACAGCAGATACGCAGTATTTT